The next 17 T cell receptor beta chains were all read from a single sample in a study of cytomegalovirus exposure and HLA in healthy donors (dated by TCRdb to the late 2010s). The library was made by the immunoSEQ multiplex PCR assay. The multiplex PCR relied on a mix of 60 forward primers for TCR Vbeta segments and 13 reverse primers for TCR Jbeta segments. The source is immuneACCESS, and TCRdb retained only in-frame sequences with V and J called. Part of the clones is not carried over; for the studies checked, unresolved V genes explain less than half of this, and the remainder is unexplained. Here the sample has about 100,000 clones; about 68% occur a single time. The ten largest make up 13% to 15% of the sample. Sequencing was performed on PBMCs. These receptors were obtained from a male donor in good health and CMV-seropositive.

The chain employs TRBV28 and TRBJ2-2, with TRBD1 matching over 9 bases. The CDR3 is 15 residues long. CDR1 and CDR2 (germline): MDHEN, SYDVKM. With V trimmed by 6 bases and J by 4 bases, 6 bases remained unmatched. The CDR3: CASSLGQGSTGELFF. The CDR3 nucleotides are TGTGCCAGCAGCCTGGGACAGGGATCCACCGGGGAGCTGTTTTTT.

This clone has just one count. The rearrangement joins TRBV7-9 to TRBJ1-1; 7 positions match TRBD1. Trimming took 4 bases from V and 1 from J; bases not matched to a gene: 6. CDR1 is SEHNR, CDR2 FQNEAQ, per germline (reference sequence). This CDR3 has 15 residues. The CDR3, as DNA: TGTGCCAGCAGCTCTTGGGACAGCGAGAACACTGAAGCTTTCTTT. Amino acid sequence: CASSSWDSENTEAFF.

The chain is built from TRBV28 and TRBJ1-2, with TRBD1 matching over 7 bases. Germline V gene data show CDR1 as MDHEN and CDR2 as SYDVKM. The CDR3 is 13 amino acids. The V gene end was trimmed by 2 bases and the J gene end by 8 bases; junction bases not matched to a gene: 5. CDR3 amino acids: CASSLPTGFGYTF. For the CDR3, the DNA is TGTGCCAGCAGTTTACCGACAGGGTTCGGCTACACCTTC.

This sequence joins TRBV30 and TRBJ1-6, with 8 positions matching TRBD1. After removal of 4 bases from V and 9 bases from J, the junction contained 20 bases not matched to a gene. The CDR3 totals 18 residues. CDR1 and CDR2 from the germline V gene are GTSNPN and SVGIG (reference sequence). CDR3 DNA sequence: TGTGCCTGGACCCGGGAATGGGACAGGATTACTAAGGGTTCACCCCTCCACTTT. It yields the protein CAWTREWDRITKGSPLHF.

V and J are TRBV4-1 and TRBJ2-6; 7 bases are a match to TRBD2. This CDR3 region has 18 residues. V shed 4 bases, J shed 0 bases, and the junction held 9 bases outside the gene matches. Germline V lookup: CDR1 MGHRA, CDR2 YSYEKL. The chain's CDR3 is CASSPIAGKGSGANVLTF. The CDR3, as DNA: TGCGCCAGCAGCCCTATAGCGGGTAAGGGCTCTGGGGCCAACGTCCTGACTTTC.

The chain uses TRBV7-2 and TRBJ2-5; perhaps TRBD2 as D (6 bases). This CDR3 is built from 16 residues. The germline V gene encodes CDR1 SGHTA and CDR2 FQGNSA. Between the trimmed V and J ends, which lost 0 bases and 5 bases, there was a span of 16 bases. CDR3 sequence reads: CASSLARGGLAETQYF. The CDR3 nucleotides are TGTGCCAGCAGCTTAGCGCGGGGTGGGCTAGCGGAGACCCAGTACTTC. Filled out from reference TRBV7-2 and TRBJ2-5, the complete variable domain reads GAGVSQSPSNKVTEKGKDVELRCDPISGHTALYWYRQSLGQGLEFLIYFQGNSAPDKSGLPSDRFSAERTGGSVSTLTIQRTQQEDSAVYLCASSLARGGLAETQYFGPGTRLLVL.

The CDR3 coding sequence is TGTGCCAGCAGCCCTCGGGACACTGGAAACACCATATATTTT. Amino acid sequence: CASSPRDTGNTIYF. The rearrangement joins TRBV13 to TRBJ1-3; perhaps TRBD1 as D (6 bases). CDR1 is PRHDT and CDR2 is FYEKMQ in the germline V gene (reference sequence). V gave up 5 bases and J gave up 2 bases, with 10 bases separating them. This CDR3 has 14 residues.

In its sample, this clone was seen a few times. J is TRBJ1-2 and V is TRBV19; TRBD1 matches at 12 bases. With V trimmed by 5 bases and J by 1 base, 11 bases remained unmatched. CDR3 size: 18 residues. The germline gives CDR1 LNHDA, CDR2 SQIVND (reference sequence). The CDR3 spells CASSPSWGQGAGNYGYTF. In DNA, the CDR3 is TGTGCCAGTAGTCCCTCATGGGGACAGGGGGCGGGTAACTATGGCTACACCTTC.

The chain couples TRBV5-8 to TRBJ1-1; D gene unclear. V was clipped by 2 bases and J by 4 bases, with 18 bases between them. In germline, CDR1 is SGHTS, CDR2 YDEGEE. The CDR3 covers 16 residues. This chain's CDR3 is CASSLQRGLGITEAFF. As DNA, the CDR3 is TGTGCCAGCAGCTTACAGCGAGGGTTGGGAATCACTGAAGCTTTCTTT.

This clone was recorded a few times. The chain joins TRBV11-2 to TRBJ1-2; D gene unclear. The V end lost 5 bases, the J end lost 0 bases, and 19 bases lay between the germline ends. CDR1 is SGHAT and CDR2 is FQNNGV in the germline V gene. This CDR3 has 17 residues. Here the CDR3 DNA reads TGTGCCAGCAGCCCGCTCAATACGGGTAGAGCTAACTATGGCTACACCTTC. Amino acids: CASSPLNTGRANYGYTF. Full variable domain (outside the CDR3, taken from reference TRBV11-2 and TRBJ1-2): EAGVAQSPRYKIIEKRQSVAFWCNPISGHATLYWYQQILGQGPKLLIQFQNNGVVDDSQLPKDRFSAERLKGVDSTLKIQPAKLEDSAVYLCASSPLNTGRANYGYTFGSGTRLTVV.

V is TRBV27 and J is TRBJ2-7; 10 nucleotides line up with TRBD1. Trimming removed 5 bases from V and 3 bases from J; junction bases left unmatched: 4. Per germline, CDR1 MNHEY and CDR2 SMNVEV (reference sequence). This CDR3 is 14 amino acids long. The CDR3 spells CASSTGQGNYEQYF. In DNA form, the CDR3 reads TGTGCCAGCAGTACGGGACAGGGGAACTACGAGCAGTACTTC.

The V gene is TRBV28, the J gene TRBJ2-5; 10 bases are shared with TRBD2. Germline assignment: CDR1 MDHEN and CDR2 SYDVKM. With V trimmed by 7 bases and J by 4 bases, 6 bases remained unmatched. The CDR3 runs to 14 residues. CDR3 coding DNA: TGTGCCAGCAAGGAGCGGGGGGGGGTAGAGACCCAGTACTTC. This sequence encodes CASKERGGVETQYF.

The chain employs TRBV5-6 and TRBJ1-2; 7 bases match TRBD1. The CDR3 runs to 16 residues. Trimming took 4 bases from V and 5 from J; bases not matched to a gene: 14. The germline CDR1 and CDR2 sequences are SGHDT and YYEEEE. CDR3 sequence: CASSGAWDRPFYGYTF. Written as DNA, the CDR3 is TGTGCCAGCAGCGGTGCTTGGGACAGACCATTTTATGGCTACACCTTC.

J is TRBJ1-5 and V is TRBV27; 9 bases line up with TRBD1. The length of the CDR3 is 19 residues. Looked up from germline, CDR1 is MNHEY and CDR2 is SMNVEV (reference sequence). Trimming cost V 0 bases and J 7 bases; bases outside gene matches: 16. The CDR3, as DNA: TGTGCCAGCAGTTTATCGGCGAGGAGGGGACAGGGAGGCCGGCAGCCCCAGCATTTT. This codes for CASSLSARRGQGGRQPQHF.

Only a few counts were recorded for this clone. No conserved phenylalanine or tryptophan is present at the end of the CDR3, so a read error is the likely explanation. The DNA is left out, because the CDR3 cannot be placed on it with certainty; the CDR3 is given as TCRdb lists it. The chain employs TRBV6-4 and TRBJ2-3; the table calls TRBD2, which could not be checked here. The CDR3 is 15 residues long, ends included. Germline V gives CDR1 MRHNA, CDR2 SNTAGT. The CDR3 region is CASSDTSAGANEQFL.

V and J are TRBV30 and TRBJ2-7, with 7 bases matching TRBD2. The CDR3 runs 13 residues. Losses at the gene ends were 1 base for V and 7 bases for J; bases not matched to a gene: 7. Germline V gene lookup returns CDR1 GTSNPN and CDR2 SVGIG (reference sequence). The CDR3 loop is CAWSGGEGREQYF. The CDR3 DNA is TGTGCCTGGAGTGGCGGGGAGGGAAGGGAGCAGTACTTC.

The chain combines TRBV5-8 with TRBJ1-1; the D is unclear. This CDR3 region has 13 residues. Trimming shortened V by 1 base and J by 2 bases, and 6 bases separated the two germline ends. The germline gives CDR1 SGHTS, CDR2 YDEGEE. This CDR3 reads CASSLQANTEAFF. The CDR3, as DNA: TGTGCCAGCAGCTTGCAGGCTAACACTGAAGCTTTCTTT.